The next 30 T cell receptor beta chains were all read from a single sample in a study of neurological immune-mediated disorders. TCRdb independently ran MiXCR on the 5' RACE reads; one entry per CDR3 protein. Among 28,000 or so distinct CDR3 sequences listed, under 25% were seen once. Sequencing was performed on PBMCs. The receptor source for this set is a woman aged 55-70 years in good health.

This clonotype was seen repeatedly, ten times or more. The rearrangement uses TRBV6-5 and TRBJ2-1; no firm D call. V was trimmed by 6 bases and J by 0 bases, leaving 12 bases between them. The CDR3 extends over 15 amino acids. The V gene's germline CDR1 is MNHEY and CDR2 SVGAGI. The CDR3 region has the DNA TGTGCCAGCAGACCAACAACCCTCTCCTACAATGAGCAGTTCTTC. Its protein is CASRPTTLSYNEQFF.

On this clonotype itself: Germline and junction disagree at one end, which may indicate a read error. The J gene is TRBJ2-6, the V gene TRBV2; D assignment may be TRBD1 or TRBD2 (5 bases each). CDR1 and CDR2 (germline): SNHLY, FYNNEI. This CDR3 is 18 amino acids long. CDR3: CASSQTTGSSFGANVLSF. CDR3 nucleotide sequence: TGTGCCAGCAGTCAAACCACGGGGTCCAGCTTTGGGGCCAACGTCCTGTCTTTC.

This clonotype was counted a few times. V and J are TRBV5-1 and TRBJ2-4, with D possibly called TRBD1 or TRBD2 (5 bases each). The CDR3 has 14 amino acids. Trimming stripped 0 bases from V and 11 bases from J, with 15 bases between. Germline V gene sequence: CDR1 SGHRS, CDR2 YFSETQ. The CDR3 loop is CASSLAGTATLQYF. Written as DNA, the CDR3 is TGCGCCAGCAGCTTGGCCGGGACGGCGACCCTTCAGTACTTC. The whole variable domain, remainder taken from reference TRBV5-1 and TRBJ2-4, is KAGVTQTPRYLIKTRGQQVTLSCSPISGHRSVSWYQQTPGQGLQFLFEYFSETQRNKGNFPGRFSGRQFSNSRSEMNVSTLELGDSALYLCASSLAGTATLQYFGAGTRLSVL.

This chain connects TRBV4-1 to TRBJ2-7; D perhaps matches TRBD2 (5 bases). Germline CDR1 MGHRA, CDR2 YSYEKL. V was cut by 4 bases and J by 3 bases, with 10 bases left in between. CDR3 size: 13 residues. This chain's CDR3 is CASSLNDYYEQYF. CDR3 nucleotide sequence: TGCGCCAGCAGCCTGAACGACTACTACGAGCAGTACTTC.

This clonotype was observed many times. The chain combines TRBV5-1 with TRBJ1-2; D possibly corresponds to TRBD1 (5 bases). The CDR3 covers 13 residues. Germline V lookup: CDR1 SGHRS, CDR2 YFSETQ. Trimming shortened V by 3 bases and J by 2 bases, and 8 bases separated the two germline ends. The CDR3: CASSSQENYGYTF. The DNA for the CDR3 is TGCGCCAGCAGCTCACAGGAGAACTATGGCTACACCTTC.

This clonotype was seen at least ten times. The genes are TRBV5-1 and TRBJ1-1, with D possibly being TRBD1 (5 bases). In germline, CDR1 is SGHRS, CDR2 YFSETQ. The CDR3 length is 16 residues. The germline V and J ends were trimmed by 0 bases and 1 base, with 13 bases remaining between them. CDR3 nucleotides: TGCGCCAGCAGCTTGGGCACGGGGCGGCGGAACACTGAAGCTTTCTTT. It encodes CASSLGTGRRNTEAFF.

The rearrangement links TRBV7-2 to TRBJ1-5; D is unclear. Trimming cost V 1 base and J 1 base, with 11 bases left between them. The germline CDR1 and CDR2 sequences are SGHTA and FQGNSA. The CDR3 is made up of 16 amino acids. DNA of the CDR3: TGTGCCAGCAGCTTAGTGGGGATAGGGAGCAATCAGCCCCAGCATTTT. This codes for CASSLVGIGSNQPQHF.

This clonotype has more than one count but fewer than ten. The rearrangement uses TRBV30 and TRBJ1-2; TRBD1 might be the D (5 bases). V was pared by 2 bases and J by 8 bases, with 24 bases between. Germline V gene data show CDR1 as GTSNPN and CDR2 as SVGIG (reference sequence). The CDR3 contains 16 residues. The CDR3: CAWSWSRHRNRGGYTF. CDR3 bases: TGTGCCTGGAGTTGGTCTCGTCATCGGAACCGGGGCGGCTACACCTTC.

The chain couples TRBV16 to TRBJ2-7; D gene uncertain. The germline V and J ends were trimmed by 0 bases and 2 bases, with 11 bases remaining between them. The germline V gene encodes CDR1 KGHSY and CDR2 FQNENV. This CDR3 region has 15 residues. This CDR3 reads CASSQSLGLAYEQYF. CDR3 coding DNA: TGTGCCAGCAGCCAATCTCTCGGTTTAGCCTACGAGCAGTACTTC. Variable domain in full (rest from reference TRBV16 and TRBJ2-7): GEEVAQTPKHLVRGEGQKAKLYCAPIKGHSYVFWYQQVLKNEFKFLISFQNENVFDETGMPKERFSAKCLPNSPCSLEIQATKLEDSAVYFCASSQSLGLAYEQYFGPGTRLTVT.

This clonotype has just a few counts. The rearrangement joins TRBV20-1 to TRBJ2-1, with TRBD2 identical over 7 bases. The V and J ends lost 3 bases and 2 bases, in that order; junction bases with no gene match: 7. The length of the CDR3 is 15 residues. CDR1 is DFQATT and CDR2 is SNEGSKA in the germline V gene (reference sequence). CDR3 in DNA: TGCAGTGCTAGCCCGAGCGGGGTGCCCTACAATGAGCAGTTCTTC. The encoded protein is CSASPSGVPYNEQFF.

This clonotype was found a few times. The V gene is TRBV11-2, the J gene TRBJ2-5; 7 bases fit TRBD2. The CDR3 covers 19 residues. The V segment lost 1 base and the J segment 0 bases; nucleotides outside the gene matches: 14. Germline lookup yields CDR1 SGHAT and CDR2 FQNNGV. CDR3 protein: CASSLGGVWGGNNQETQYF. DNA for the CDR3: TGTGCCAGCAGCTTAGGAGGGGTGTGGGGGGGAAACAACCAAGAGACCCAGTACTTC.

The chain recombines TRBV19 with TRBJ1-5; D is perhaps TRBD1 (5 bases). V was clipped by 3 bases and J by 0 bases, with 12 bases between them. This CDR3 comprises 16 residues. Germline loops: CDR1 LNHDA, CDR2 SQIVND (reference sequence). CDR3 in DNA: TGTGCCAGTAGTATGAGCGGGGGTCCTAGCAATCAGCCCCAGCATTTT. Protein sequence: CASSMSGGPSNQPQHF.

The rearrangement joins TRBV2 to TRBJ2-5, with TRBD1 as a possible D gene (5 bases). The V end was cut by 2 bases, the J end by 4 bases, with 11 bases between. The CDR3 sequence is 14 residues long. CDR1 and CDR2 from the germline V gene are SNHLY and FYNNEI. CDR3 protein: CASSENRQAETQYF. In nucleotides, the CDR3 is TGTGCCAGCAGTGAAAACAGGCAGGCAGAGACCCAGTACTTC.

This clonotype was observed many times. V is TRBV4-3 and J is TRBJ1-6, with TRBD1 identical over 7 bases. V was pared by 4 bases and J by 6 bases, with 6 bases of the junction left unmatched. CDR1 and CDR2 from the germline V gene are LGHNA and YSLEER. This CDR3 spans 15 amino acids. CDR3 region: CASSLSGTVNSPLHF. CDR3 in DNA: TGCGCCAGCAGCCTCTCCGGGACAGTTAATTCACCCCTCCACTTT.

Ten or more counts support this clonotype. The CDR3 region is CASSKGRALSYEQYF. CDR3 coding DNA: TGTGCCAGCAGCAAGGGCAGGGCCCTCTCCTACGAGCAGTACTTC. The chain links TRBV14 to TRBJ2-7; D is perhaps TRBD1 (5 bases). V was trimmed by 5 bases and J by 0 bases, leaving 14 bases between them. CDR3 length equals 15 residues. The V gene's germline CDR1 is SGHDN and CDR2 FVKESK.

This clonotype was recorded at least ten times. The CDR3 loop is CASSVVAFF. In DNA form, the CDR3 reads TGTGCCAGCAGTGTTGTAGCTTTCTTT. This sequence joins TRBV2 and TRBJ1-1; no firm D call. V lost 4 bases and J lost 10, with 4 bases in between. CDR3 length equals 9 residues. Looked up from germline, CDR1 is SNHLY and CDR2 is FYNNEI.

Within the sample, this clonotype is medium-sized. The chain joins TRBV20-1 to TRBJ1-2, with 8 bases lining up with TRBD1. CDR3 length: 12 residues. The V gene end was trimmed by 6 bases and the J gene end by 6 bases; junction bases not matched to a gene: 6. Looked up from germline, CDR1 is DFQATT and CDR2 is SNEGSKA (reference sequence). The CDR3 sequence: CSASTGVDGYTF. In DNA form, the CDR3 reads TGCAGTGCGTCGACAGGGGTAGATGGCTACACCTTC.

This clonotype was observed many times. The rearrangement links TRBV10-3 to TRBJ2-5; D perhaps matches TRBD1 (5 bases). CDR1 is ENHRY, CDR2 SYGVKD, per germline. Trimming removed 6 bases at V and 0 bases at J, with 14 bases between. The CDR3 is 15 residues long. The CDR3 sequence: CAIRGSTAYQETQYF. CDR3 in DNA: TGTGCCATCAGGGGTTCGACAGCTTACCAAGAGACCCAGTACTTC.

In its sample, this clonotype was seen many times. This chain connects TRBV5-1 to TRBJ2-1, with TRBD1 identical over 7 bases. After removal of 6 bases from V and 1 base from J, the junction contained 7 bases not matched to a gene. Germline CDR1 is SGHRS and CDR2 is YFSETQ. This CDR3 has 15 amino acids. CDR3 DNA: TGCGCCAGCACCGAGAACAGGGGTTCCTACAATGAGCAGTTCTTC. Translation: CASTENRGSYNEQFF.

The rearrangement links TRBV7-8 to TRBJ2-7; TRBD2 aligns across 12 bases. CDR3 length equals 17 residues. Germline CDR1 is SGHVS and CDR2 is FQNEAQ. The trim removed 0 bases at V and 2 bases at J, leaving 5 bases unmatched. The CDR3 loop reads CASSLATSGSLPYEQYF. CDR3 DNA sequence: TGTGCCAGCAGCTTAGCGACTAGCGGGAGCCTTCCCTACGAGCAGTACTTC.

This clonotype was seen many times. The chain recombines TRBV28 with TRBJ2-1; TRBD1 aligns across 8 bases. With 2 bases clipped from V and 0 bases from J, the junction kept 6 bases outside the gene matches. In germline, CDR1 is MDHEN, CDR2 SYDVKM. This CDR3 contains 17 residues. DNA of the CDR3: TGTGCCAGCAGTTTAACGGGCGGGACAGGCTCCTACAATGAGCAGTTCTTC. It translates to CASSLTGGTGSYNEQFF.

This clonotype is a singleton in its sample. The rearrangement joins TRBV5-8 to TRBJ2-5, with 7 bases that match TRBD1. This CDR3 has 14 residues. Trimming took 0 bases from V and 4 from J; bases not matched to a gene: 3. Germline V CDR1 and CDR2: SGHTS, YDEGEE. As DNA, the CDR3 is TGTGCCAGCAGCTTGGAACAGGGGACAGAGACCCAGTACTTC. Its translation is CASSLEQGTETQYF. Full variable domain (missing parts from reference TRBV5-8 and TRBJ2-5): EAGVTQSPTHLIKTRGQQATLRCSPISGHTSVYWYQQALGLGLQFLLWYDEGEERNRGNFPPRFSGRQFPNYSSELNVNALELEDSALYLCASSLEQGTETQYFGPGTRLLVL.

This clonotype was recorded many times. CDR3 bases: TGCAGTGCCCCCGACAGACACTTAGCTAACTATGGCTACACCTTC. Translation gives CSAPDRHLANYGYTF. This sequence joins TRBV20-1 and TRBJ1-2, with a possible D match to TRBD1 (5 bases). Germline V gene lookup returns CDR1 DFQATT and CDR2 SNEGSKA (reference sequence). The germline V and J ends were trimmed by 6 bases and 0 bases, with 17 bases remaining between them. The length of the CDR3 is 15 residues.

The V gene is TRBV7-2, the J gene TRBJ1-1; TRBD1 might be the D (5 bases). In germline, CDR1 is SGHTA, CDR2 FQGNSA. The V and J ends lost 5 bases and 6 bases respectively, with 16 bases between them. This CDR3 region has 14 residues. The CDR3 region has the DNA TGTGCCAGCAGCCTACACCGACAGACTCCTGAAGCTTTCTTT. Protein: CASSLHRQTPEAFF.

Of note for this clonotype: A much larger clone differs from this one at a single base, so this may be a read error. Since the CDR3 does not end with the conserved phenylalanine or tryptophan, this likely comes from a read error. The rearrangement joins TRBV7-2 to TRBJ2-7; weak D call: TRBD1 (6 bases). V lost 6 bases and J 3 bases, leaving 12 bases between the germline ends. Per germline, CDR1 SGHTA and CDR2 FQGNSA. The CDR3 sequence is 13 residues long. As DNA, the CDR3 is TGTGCCAGCAGTCGGACAGTTAACTACGAGCAGTACTTA. It is translated as CASSRTVNYEQYL.

This clonotype was observed many times. The gene calls are TRBV5-1 and TRBJ1-1; weak D call: TRBD1 (6 bases). Germline lookup yields CDR1 SGHRS and CDR2 YFSETQ. The CDR3 extends over 16 amino acids. V lost 2 bases and J lost 4, with 18 bases in between. CDR3 region: CASSFSRGGAGTEAFF. CDR3 coding DNA: TGCGCCAGCAGCTTCAGTAGAGGGGGGGCCGGCACTGAAGCTTTCTTT.

V gene TRBV5-1 combines with J gene TRBJ1-6; 10 bases align to TRBD1. J lost 8 bases, V lost 5 bases, and 4 bases had no gene match. Germline V CDR1 and CDR2: SGHRS, YFSETQ. The CDR3 spans 14 residues. CDR3 nucleotides: TGCGCCAGCAGGACAGGGGGCTCGTATTCACCCCTCCACTTT. This codes for CASRTGGSYSPLHF. The full variable domain, its missing parts supplied by reference TRBV5-1 and TRBJ1-6, is KAGVTQTPRYLIKTRGQQVTLSCSPISGHRSVSWYQQTPGQGLQFLFEYFSETQRNKGNFPGRFSGRQFSNSRSEMNVSTLELGDSALYLCASRTGGSYSPLHFGNGTRLTVT.

This clonotype was detected ten times or more. V usage is TRBV20-1 and J usage is TRBJ1-6; weak D call: TRBD1 (6 bases). CDR1 DFQATT and CDR2 SNEGSKA come from the germline V gene (reference sequence). This CDR3 comprises 15 residues. V lost 3 bases, J lost 9 bases, and 18 bases lay in between. The CDR3 DNA reads TGCAGTGCTAGGGGGGTGGGGGGCGCAAGTTCACCCCTCCACTTT. It codes for CSARGVGGASSPLHF.

Here the CDR3 reads CSVEDQPGTQYF. CDR3 sequence (DNA): TGCAGCGTTGAAGACCAGCCGGGGACCCAGTACTTC. J is TRBJ2-5 and V is TRBV29-1; D is ambiguous. CDR3 length: 12 residues. Deletions cut 0 bases from V and 7 bases from J, with 9 bases between. In germline, CDR1 is SQVTM, CDR2 ANQGSEA.

Note on this clonotype: It is unclear where the CDR3 begins or ends on the DNA, so no DNA is shown, and the CDR3 is as TCRdb lists it. The rearrangement links TRBV7-2 to TRBJ1-6; the table gives TRBD1 as D, unverified against the DNA. Germline V gene data show CDR1 as SGHTA and CDR2 as FQGNSA. The CDR3 is made up of 23 amino acids, end residues included. The CDR3 reads CASSFYICSARAGTGGSYSPLHF.